This T cell receptor beta chain emerged from a study of blood T cells in healthy people across ages. As concerns this clonotype: Its target is unknown. One end of the junction does not line up with germline, which may come from a read error.

General study results and limits: The study regarded diversity estimates from one million T cells as underestimates.

A second PCR of 7 to 11 cycles used a sample-barcoded 5' primer and a J-beta primer mix. TCRdb passed the 5' RACE reads through MiXCR, listing each CDR3 protein once. The table has under 1,000,000 distinct CDR3 sequences, 36% seen once. Sample: blood. The sequence was obtained from a man aged 18 to 29 in good health.

The CDR3 spells CASSQSPRQGNQPRHF. CDR3 nucleotides: TGCGCCAGCAGCCAATCCCCGAGACAGGGGAATCAGCCCCGGCATTTT. The chain combines TRBV4-3 with TRBJ1-5, with 8 nucleotides matching TRBD1. Germline values: CDR1 LGHNA, CDR2 YSLEER. This CDR3 has 16 residues.